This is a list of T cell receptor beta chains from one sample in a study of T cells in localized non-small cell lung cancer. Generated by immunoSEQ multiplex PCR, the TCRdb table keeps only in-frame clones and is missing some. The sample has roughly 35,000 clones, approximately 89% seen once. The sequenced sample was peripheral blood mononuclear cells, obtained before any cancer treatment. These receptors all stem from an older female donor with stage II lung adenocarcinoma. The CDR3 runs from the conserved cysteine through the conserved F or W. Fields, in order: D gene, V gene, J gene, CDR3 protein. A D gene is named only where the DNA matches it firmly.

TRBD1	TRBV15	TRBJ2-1	CATSRDLAGGLYNEQFF
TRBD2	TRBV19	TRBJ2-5	CASSKRTRDWKTQYF
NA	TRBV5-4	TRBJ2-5	CASSPGHSETQYF
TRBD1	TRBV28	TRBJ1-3	CASSSTGSSGNTIYF
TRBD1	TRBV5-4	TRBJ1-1	CASSSVTGRAEAFF
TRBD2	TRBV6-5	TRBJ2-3	CASRGGRGRDTQYF
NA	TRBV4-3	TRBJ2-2	CASSQDWRNTGELFF
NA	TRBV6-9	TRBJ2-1	CASSYLEGEVKNEQFF
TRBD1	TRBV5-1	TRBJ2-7	CASSYRDREGSEQYF
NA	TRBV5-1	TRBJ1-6	CASSKDPARDSPLHF
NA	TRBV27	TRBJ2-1	CASSLSDEQFF
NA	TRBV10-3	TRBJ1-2	CAISEVRAGVAGYTF
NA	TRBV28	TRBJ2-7	CASSLYVVGEQYF
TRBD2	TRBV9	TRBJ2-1	CASSVGASGSHEQFF
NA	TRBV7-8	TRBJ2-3	CASSLSLALDTDTQYF
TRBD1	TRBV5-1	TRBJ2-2	CASSSDRVSTGELFF
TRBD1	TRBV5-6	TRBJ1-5	CASRTGANSNQPQHF
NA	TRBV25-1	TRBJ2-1	CASSRTRIDEQFF
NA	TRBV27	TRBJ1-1	CASSSHGGDTEAFF
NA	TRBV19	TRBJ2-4	CASSTPGRGEAKNIQYF
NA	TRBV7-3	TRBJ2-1	CASSPRTSSYNEQFF
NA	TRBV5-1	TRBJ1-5	CASSSDEGPQHF
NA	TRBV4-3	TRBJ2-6	CASRPTDGSGANVLTF
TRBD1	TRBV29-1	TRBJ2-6	CSCITGTGEVLTF